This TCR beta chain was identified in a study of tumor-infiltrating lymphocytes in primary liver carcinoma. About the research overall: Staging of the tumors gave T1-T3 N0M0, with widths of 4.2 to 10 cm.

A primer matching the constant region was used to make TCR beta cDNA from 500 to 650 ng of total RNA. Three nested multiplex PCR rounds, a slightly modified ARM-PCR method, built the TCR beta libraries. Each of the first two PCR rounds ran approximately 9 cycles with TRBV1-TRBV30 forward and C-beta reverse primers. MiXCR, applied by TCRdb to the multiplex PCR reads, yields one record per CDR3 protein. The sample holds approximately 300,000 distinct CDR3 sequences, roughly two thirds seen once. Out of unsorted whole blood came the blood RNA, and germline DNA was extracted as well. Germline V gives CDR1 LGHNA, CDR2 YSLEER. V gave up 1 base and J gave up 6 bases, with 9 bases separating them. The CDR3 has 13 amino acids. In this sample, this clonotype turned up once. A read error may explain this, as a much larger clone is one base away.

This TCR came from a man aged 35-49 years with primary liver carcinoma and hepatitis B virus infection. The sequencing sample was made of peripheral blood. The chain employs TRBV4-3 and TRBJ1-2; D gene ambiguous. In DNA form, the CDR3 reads TGCGCCAGCAGCCAAGCCGGAAACAATGGCTACACCTTC. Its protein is CASSQAGNNGYTF.